Listed below are T cell receptor beta chains from one sample, sequenced in a study of cytomegalovirus exposure and HLA in healthy donors. Profiling relied on immunoSEQ multiplex PCR, and the TCRdb table lists in-frame clones only, not all of them. The table has 100,000 to 150,000 clones, around 94% seen once. Input material: PBMCs. These receptors were obtained from a woman aged 18-29 years in good health and CMV-seronegative. Both conserved end residues are part of each CDR3. Fields, in order: V gene, D gene, J gene, clone size, CDR3 protein, CDR3 DNA. The D gene is left open where the match is weak. For some rows the clone size is stated as once, few or many, or as a class when expanded; others skip it.

TRBV28,TRBD1,TRBJ2-7,.,CASSLYQGAYEQYF,TGTGCCAGCAGTTTATATCAGGGGGCGTACGAGCAGTACTTC
TRBV13,.,TRBJ1-2,.,CASSLGLIGIEGYTF,TGTGCCAGCAGCTTAGGCCTCATCGGTATAGAGGGCTACACCTTC
TRBV4-2,TRBD1,TRBJ1-1,.,CASRSGGNTEAFF,TGTGCCAGCAGGTCAGGGGGGAACACTGAAGCTTTCTTT
TRBV6-5,.,TRBJ1-2,.,CASSYTGHGYTF,TGTGCCAGCAGTTACACAGGGCATGGCTACACCTTC
TRBV2,.,TRBJ1-2,.,CASSEVRDIEGYTF,TGTGCCAGCAGTGAAGTCCGGGATATAGAGGGCTACACCTTC
TRBV6-1,TRBD1,TRBJ2-7,.,CASSTDRVGYEQYF,TGTGCCAGCAGTACGGACAGGGTTGGTTACGAGCAGTACTTC
TRBV2,.,TRBJ1-1,once,CASTKFGGTEAFF,TGTGCCTCCACGAAGTTCGGCGGAACTGAAGCTTTCTTT
TRBV11-2,.,TRBJ2-7,.,CASSLANYEQYF,TGTGCCAGCAGCTTAGCAAACTACGAGCAGTACTTC
TRBV27,.,TRBJ2-5,.,CASSRTQQETQYF,TGTGCCAGCAGTCGGACTCAACAAGAGACCCAGTACTTC
TRBV11-2,.,TRBJ1-1,.,CASSPYTPAGAAAFF,TGTGCCAGCAGCCCATACACTCCGGCGGGGGCTGCGGCTTTCTTT
TRBV2,.,TRBJ1-1,.,CASSDYRRSGWRGWF,TGTGCCAGCAGTGATTACAGACGGAGTGGGTGGCGGGGTTGGTTT
TRBV28,.,TRBJ2-1,.,CASSAGSDEQFF,TGTGCCAGCAGCGCCGGTAGCGATGAGCAGTTCTTC
TRBV5-1,.,TRBJ1-6,.,CASSPGQGWIPLHF,TGCGCCAGCAGCCCGGGCCAGGGCTGGATACCCCTCCACTTT
TRBV7-3,.,TRBJ2-7,.,CASSLTGADEQYF,TGTGCCAGCAGCTTAACAGGGGCGGACGAGCAGTACTTC
TRBV6-5,.,TRBJ2-7,.,CASRARGSYSNEQYF,TGTGCCAGCAGGGCCAGGGGTTCGTATAGTAACGAGCAGTACTTC
TRBV13,.,TRBJ2-7,.,CASSTNYEQYF,TGTGCCAGCAGCACAAACTACGAGCAGTACTTC
TRBV28,TRBD1,TRBJ1-3,few,CASRPQTGAGNTIYF,TGTGCCAGCAGGCCCCAGACAGGGGCCGGAAACACCATATATTTT
TRBV5-1,.,TRBJ2-3,once,CASFDISATDTQYF,TGCGCCAGCTTCGATATTAGCGCAACAGATACGCAGTATTTT
TRBV4-1,.,TRBJ2-7,few,CASSHQITYEQYF,TGCGCCAGCAGCCACCAGATAACCTACGAGCAGTACTTC
TRBV9,.,TRBJ2-3,once,CASSVVGVASTDTQYF,TGTGCCAGCAGCGTAGTGGGCGTTGCTAGCACAGATACGCAGTATTTT
TRBV30,TRBD1,TRBJ2-5,.,CAWTTDRGRETQYF,TGTGCCTGGACGACCGACAGGGGTAGGGAGACCCAGTACTTC
TRBV10-1,.,TRBJ1-5,.,CASSESANRVPRNQPQHF,TGCGCCAGCAGTGAGTCGGCGAACAGGGTCCCGAGAAATCAGCCCCAGCATTTT
TRBV19,TRBD2,TRBJ2-1,once,CASIQTSGVVNEQFF,TGTGCCAGTATTCAGACTAGCGGGGTCGTAAATGAGCAGTTCTTC
TRBV15,TRBD1,TRBJ1-1,.,CATSTNPGQGDLNTEAFF,TGTGCCACCAGCACAAATCCGGGACAGGGGGACCTGAACACTGAAGCTTTCTTT
TRBV4-1,.,TRBJ1-4,.,CASSPQGATNEKLFF,TGCGCCAGCAGCCCCCAAGGGGCAACTAATGAAAAACTGTTTTTT
TRBV19,.,TRBJ1-4,once,CASSLTGINEKLFF,TGTGCCAGTAGTCTGACAGGAATTAATGAAAAACTGTTTTTT
TRBV7-9,.,TRBJ2-7,.,CASSSQSEQYF,TGTGCCAGCAGCTCCCAGTCTGAGCAGTACTTC
TRBV18,.,TRBJ2-7,.,CASSPPSLSGPYEQYF,TGTGCCAGCTCACCACCGAGTCTCAGCGGGCCCTACGAGCAGTACTTC
TRBV9,TRBD2,TRBJ2-1,.,CASSLRDYYNEQFF,TGTGCCAGCAGCCTCCGGGACTACTACAATGAGCAGTTCTTC
TRBV19,.,TRBJ1-3,.,CASSWLSGNTIYF,TGTGCCAGTAGCTGGCTCTCTGGAAACACCATATATTTT
TRBV2,TRBD2,TRBJ2-1,.,CASRSPPGLAGTNEQFF,TGTGCCAGCAGAAGTCCCCCGGGACTAGCGGGGACCAATGAGCAGTTCTTC
TRBV10-3,TRBD1,TRBJ2-3,.,CAISDGTGLTDTQYF,TGTGCCATCAGTGACGGGACAGGCCTCACAGATACGCAGTATTTT
TRBV19,.,TRBJ1-2,.,CASSIQQGGYGYTF,TGTGCCAGTAGTATCCAGCAGGGAGGCTATGGCTACACCTTC
TRBV7-9,TRBD1,TRBJ2-1,.,CASTQGALSEQFF,TGTGCCAGCACGCAGGGGGCGTTGAGTGAGCAGTTCTTC
TRBV6-1,TRBD2,TRBJ2-1,.,CASSGGLVGAEQFF,TGTGCCAGCAGTGGGGGACTAGTGGGAGCTGAGCAGTTCTTC
TRBV19,TRBD2,TRBJ2-7,.,CASSPAGGPMDEQYF,TGTGCCAGTAGTCCGGCGGGGGGGCCTATGGACGAGCAGTACTTC
TRBV4-1,TRBD1,TRBJ1-1,once,CASTGQGGTEAFF,TGCGCCAGCACCGGACAGGGTGGCACTGAAGCTTTCTTT
TRBV15,.,TRBJ2-7,.,CATSRGGLYEQYF,TGTGCCACCAGCAGAGGGGGGCTGTACGAGCAGTACTTC
TRBV30,TRBD1,TRBJ1-2,.,CACPKTGRYGYTF,TGTGCCTGCCCGAAGACAGGGCGCTATGGCTACACCTTC
TRBV7-3,TRBD1,TRBJ2-5,once,CASSIGQGETQYF,TGTGCCAGCAGCATCGGACAGGGAGAGACCCAGTACTTC
TRBV11-2,TRBD2,TRBJ2-7,.,CASQSSGGLPYEQYF,TGTGCCAGCCAATCTAGCGGGGGGTTACCCTACGAGCAGTACTTC
TRBV7-3,TRBD1,TRBJ1-2,.,CASSPGQGYGYTF,TGTGCCAGCAGCCCCGGACAGGGATATGGCTACACCTTC
TRBV7-8,TRBD2,TRBJ2-5,.,CASSLGLAGVETQYF,TGTGCCAGCAGCTTAGGGCTAGCGGGAGTAGAGACCCAGTACTTC
TRBV28,.,TRBJ1-1,.,CASSLSFGMNTEAFF,TGTGCCAGCTCCCTGTCTTTCGGGATGAACACTGAAGCTTTCTTT
TRBV18,.,TRBJ1-1,.,CASSPVGVFTEAFF,TGTGCCAGCTCACCAGTCGGGGTTTTCACTGAAGCTTTCTTT
TRBV15,.,TRBJ2-7,.,CATSRGQESYEQYF,TGTGCCACCAGCAGAGGACAGGAGTCCTACGAGCAGTACTTC
TRBV6-4,.,TRBJ2-3,.,CASSDSGRTTDTQYF,TGTGCCAGCAGTGACTCGGGGAGGACCACAGATACGCAGTATTTT
TRBV29-1,.,TRBJ2-7,once,CSVDIERLSYEQYF,TGCAGCGTTGATATCGAGCGGTTGTCCTACGAGCAGTACTTC
TRBV25-1,.,TRBJ1-1,once,CASSPLSRGTEAFF,TGTGCCAGCAGCCCCTTGTCGAGGGGGACTGAAGCTTTCTTT
TRBV29-1,.,TRBJ2-1,once,CSARDSNEQFF,TGCAGCGCCCGCGACAGCAATGAGCAGTTCTTC
TRBV5-1,TRBD1,TRBJ2-1,.,CASSLDGDSYNEQFF,TGCGCCAGCAGCTTGGATGGGGACAGCTACAATGAGCAGTTCTTC
TRBV6-6,TRBD2,TRBJ2-7,.,CASNPGLAQAYEQYF,TGTGCCAGCAACCCGGGACTAGCGCAAGCCTACGAGCAGTACTTC
TRBV9,TRBD1,TRBJ1-1,.,CASSVEDGQGDTEAFF,TGTGCCAGCAGCGTGGAGGACGGACAGGGAGACACTGAAGCTTTCTTT